Listed below are T cell receptor beta chains from one sample, sequenced in a study of T cell changes during pregnancy in multiple sclerosis. Data came from immunoSEQ multiplex PCR; TCRdb stores just in-frame clones and leaves some out. The sample comprises about 75,000 clones, around 90% of which are singletons, and around 0.96% rests with the top ten. The sequencing used peripheral blood, collected in the first trimester of pregnancy. These receptors were obtained from a female donor in good health, enrolled as a control in a pregnancy study. Each CDR3 is given with its conserved first and last residue. D genes are given only for firm matches. Rows may omit the clone size; those that give it use once, few, many or a size class.

D	V	size	J	DNA	CDR3
-	TRBV27	-	TRBJ2-7	TGTGCCAGCAGTTTAGGGGAGAATTATTACGAGCAGTACTTC	CASSLGENYYEQYF
TRBD2	TRBV28	-	TRBJ2-7	TGTGCCAGCAGTTTAGCCCCTGCTAGCGGGAGAGGTTACGAGCAGTACTTC	CASSLAPASGRGYEQYF
TRBD2	TRBV5-4	-	TRBJ2-1	TGTGCCAGCAGGATGGGGTCCGCGGGGGTGAATGAGCAGTTCTTC	CASRMGSAGVNEQFF
-	TRBV6-1	-	TRBJ1-1	TGTGCCAGCAGTCGAACAGGGCCAAACACTGAAGCTTTCTTT	CASSRTGPNTEAFF
-	TRBV7-2	-	TRBJ2-1	TGTGCCAGCAGCTCCACAAGGGGATACAATGAGCAGTTCTTC	CASSSTRGYNEQFF
TRBD2	TRBV11-3	-	TRBJ2-7	TGTGCCAGCAGCTCGGGACTAGCGGGAACTGACGACGAGCAGTACTTC	CASSSGLAGTDDEQYF
-	TRBV5-6	-	TRBJ2-2	TGTGCCAGCAGCTTCTATATGAACGGGGAGCTGTTTTTT	CASSFYMNGELFF
TRBD2	TRBV7-9	-	TRBJ2-3	TGTGCCAGCAGCCGGACTAGCGGAACAGATACGCAGTATTTT	CASSRTSGTDTQYF
-	TRBV5-6	-	TRBJ2-7	TGTGCCAGCAGCTCATTCTACGAGCAGTACTTC	CASSSFYEQYF
-	TRBV18	-	TRBJ1-5	TGTGCCAGCTCACCACCTTTTCGTAGCAATCAGCCCCAGCATTTT	CASSPPFRSNQPQHF
-	TRBV2	-	TRBJ1-6	TGTGCCAGCCTCGTGGACAGCTCCTATAATTCACCCCTCCACTTT	CASLVDSSYNSPLHF
TRBD1	TRBV7-2	-	TRBJ1-1	TGTGCCAGCAGCTCCCTGGGACAGGGGCGAGCTTTCTTT	CASSSLGQGRAFF
-	TRBV28	-	TRBJ2-7	TGTGCCAGCAGTTTCTACCAGGGATCCTACGAGCAGTACTTC	CASSFYQGSYEQYF
-	TRBV30	-	TRBJ1-2	TGTGCCCTGGACGTCTCAGGGGCACGCTATGGCTACACCTTC	CALDVSGARYGYTF
TRBD1	TRBV6-5	-	TRBJ1-3	TGTGCCAGCAGTTCAGCAGGGGGCTGGACTGGAAACACCATATATTTT	CASSSAGGWTGNTIYF
TRBD1	TRBV18	-	TRBJ1-2	TGTGCCAGCTCCCCCGATGGGACAGCTAACTATGGCTACACCTTC	CASSPDGTANYGYTF
-	TRBV5-1	-	TRBJ1-2	TGCGCCAGCAGCTTGGTTGCAGCTAACTATGGCTACACCTTC	CASSLVAANYGYTF
TRBD1	TRBV7-6	-	TRBJ2-5	TGTGCCAGCAGCATGTCCGGGACAGGGGGCTATGAGACCCAGTACTTC	CASSMSGTGGYETQYF
TRBD2	TRBV5-8	-	TRBJ2-3	TGTGCCAGCAGCTTCGGCGGGGGGGCCTCCACAGATACGCAGTATTTT	CASSFGGGASTDTQYF
TRBD1	TRBV13	-	TRBJ2-2	TGTGCCAGCAGCCCCAGACAGGGAAGGACCACCGGGGAGCTGTTTTTT	CASSPRQGRTTGELFF
TRBD1	TRBV5-6	-	TRBJ2-7	TGTGCCAGCAGCTTGTCCGGGACAGGGATGAACGAGCAGTACTTC	CASSLSGTGMNEQYF
-	TRBV7-2	-	TRBJ2-3	TGTGCCAGCAGTCTATACACAGATACGCAGTATTTT	CASSLYTDTQYF
-	TRBV18	once	TRBJ2-3	TGTGCCAGCTCTCCTGGACGGGGTAGCACAGATACGCAGTATTTT	CASSPGRGSTDTQYF
TRBD2	TRBV30	-	TRBJ2-7	TGTGCCTGGAGTGTCTCGGGAGGATCCTACGAGCAGTACTTC	CAWSVSGGSYEQYF
-	TRBV28	-	TRBJ2-1	TGTGCCAGCAGTTGGAGCGGGAATGAGCAGTTCTTC	CASSWSGNEQFF
-	TRBV28	few	TRBJ1-2	TGTGCCAGCAGTTTATGGACTACTAACTATGGCTACACCTTC	CASSLWTTNYGYTF
-	TRBV6-6	-	TRBJ2-7	TGTGCCAGCAGTAGTCAGGGGAACTACGAGCAGTACTTC	CASSSQGNYEQYF
TRBD2	TRBV11-2	-	TRBJ2-7	TGTGCCAGCAGACGAAGCGGGGAGATCTCCTACGAGCAGTACTTC	CASRRSGEISYEQYF
TRBD1	TRBV9	-	TRBJ1-3	TGTGCCAGCAGCTCTCGGACAGGGGAAGGAAACACCATATATTTT	CASSSRTGEGNTIYF
TRBD1	TRBV28	-	TRBJ1-1	TGTGCCAGCCCGCCAGGACAGGGGGCTCAACATGAAGCTTTCTTT	CASPPGQGAQHEAFF
TRBD1	TRBV4-3	few	TRBJ1-6	TGCGCCAGCAGCCAAGATCTGGACAGGGCCGAATCACCCCTCCACTTT	CASSQDLDRAESPLHF
-	TRBV25-1	once	TRBJ2-7	TGTGCCAGCCTAACAGATACCTACGAGCAGTACTTC	CASLTDTYEQYF
-	TRBV7-6	-	TRBJ1-2	TGTGCCAGCAGCTTATCGGGGTTCTATGGCTACACCTTC	CASSLSGFYGYTF
TRBD2	TRBV5-1	-	TRBJ2-2	TGCGCCAGCAGCTTGGGCCTAGCGGGGGCCACCGGGGAGCTGTTTTTT	CASSLGLAGATGELFF
TRBD1	TRBV4-3	-	TRBJ1-2	TGCGCCAGCAGCCCCCGGACAGGGTTTAACTATGGCTACACCTTC	CASSPRTGFNYGYTF
TRBD1	TRBV6-5	-	TRBJ1-1	TGTGCCAGCAGTTATCGGGACAGGTATCCGAACACTGAAGCTTTCTTT	CASSYRDRYPNTEAFF
-	TRBV7-2	-	TRBJ1-1	TGTGCCAGCAGCCCGACCCAACTAACGTTCGCTGAAGCTTTCTTT	CASSPTQLTFAEAFF
-	TRBV7-9	-	TRBJ1-1	TGTGCCAGCAGCTTAGGGGGGCCCGGAGCTTTCTTT	CASSLGGPGAFF
TRBD2	TRBV7-7	-	TRBJ2-5	TGTGCCAGCAGCCAAGGACTAGTTGAGACCCAGTACTTC	CASSQGLVETQYF
TRBD2	TRBV7-6	-	TRBJ2-3	TGTGCCAGCAGCAACGGACTAGCGGGAGTTTTCGCAGATACGCAGTATTTT	CASSNGLAGVFADTQYF
-	TRBV7-6	-	TRBJ2-2	TGTGCCAGCAGCTGGCGGGAAGGGGAGCTGTTTTTT	CASSWREGELFF
TRBD1	TRBV14	-	TRBJ1-6	TGTGCCAGCAGCCAGAGACAGGGGTCTTACGATAATTCACCCCTCCACTTT	CASSQRQGSYDNSPLHF
-	TRBV11-2	-	TRBJ2-7	TGTGCCAGCACCCACAGGTCCGGGGGTCACTACGAGCAGTACTTC	CASTHRSGGHYEQYF
TRBD1	TRBV27	-	TRBJ1-2	TGTGCCAGCAAAGACAGGGCGACGTATGGCTACACCTTC	CASKDRATYGYTF
-	TRBV2	-	TRBJ1-5	TGTGCCAGCAGTGGGTTGCGGGACAATCAGCCCCAGCATTTT	CASSGLRDNQPQHF
-	TRBV7-2	-	TRBJ1-5	TGTGCCAGCAGCTTATTGGGGCCCAATCAGCCCCAGCATTTT	CASSLLGPNQPQHF
TRBD1	TRBV6-6	-	TRBJ1-4	TGTGCCAGCAGTCCGGGACAGAGTAATGAAAAACTGTTTTTT	CASSPGQSNEKLFF